This T cell receptor beta chain came from a study of CD8+ T cells in alopecia areata. Stated treatment: oral pan-JAK inhibitor, 5-10 mg twice daily. RNA was isolated and reverse transcribed to cDNA, the sequencing template. The assay was immunoSEQ multiplex PCR, and TCRdb's table has in-frame clones only and misses some. The sample shows 170,000 or so clones, around 60% of them seen only once. Looked up from germline, CDR1 is SEHNR and CDR2 is FQNEAQ (reference sequence). The CDR3 totals 13 residues. V lost 5 bases, J lost 6 bases, and 3 bases stayed unmatched. The clonotype originates from a human donor with alopecia areata. The chain recombines TRBV7-9 with TRBJ1-2; 10 bases map to TRBD1. Material: CD8+ T cells sorted from blood, obtained at week 24, from a patient treated with tofacitinib. CDR3 amino acids: CASSPGQGDGYTF. The CDR3 coding sequence is TGTGCCAGCAGCCCCGGACAGGGGGATGGCTACACCTTC.